This T cell receptor (beta chain) was captured in a study of shared clonotypes between healthy human individuals. V was shortened by 0 bases and J by 4 bases, with 8 bases between the two germline ends. Germline V lookup: CDR1 SGHRS, CDR2 YFSETQ. The CDR3 is 13 amino acids. There were no recent acute infections or vaccinations among the donors, who were healthy HIV-negative adults. A CD45RA-negative memory subset and a CD45RA+ naive subset were separated from the CD4+ cells. In the case of this clone: What it recognizes is unknown. Additional DNA sequences in this sample encode the identical CDR3.

Study-level points and caveats: Relative to memory subsets, naive subsets generally showed larger estimated richness. For naive CD4 cells, around 5% of clonotypes were shared across a few donors.

Assay used: immunoSEQ multiplex PCR; TCRdb lists only in-frame clones, some missing. The repertoire holds about 2.5 million clones, with about nine tenths as singletons. The source material was naive CD4+ T cells from PBMCs. Subset specified: CD45RA+ positively selected. The clonotype originates from a man in his late teens or twenties in good health. Some clones in this sample may be carry-over from other donors' samples. The rearrangement uses TRBV5-1 and TRBJ2-7; D gene unclear. CDR3 sequence (DNA): TGCGCCAGCAGCTTGGCCGTGCCGTACGAGCAGTACTTC. Translation gives CASSLAVPYEQYF.